This section outlines one T cell receptor beta chain sequence together with its context. Its antigen is unidentified. This entry is derived from a study of STAT5B mutations in CD4+ large granular lymphocyte leukemia. The CDR3 contains 15 residues. Germline V gene lookup returns CDR1 MDHEN and CDR2 SYDVKM. The V and J ends lost 5 bases and 0 bases, in that order; junction bases with no gene match: 7. The repertoire was sequenced with immunoSEQ multiplex PCR; TCRdb's copy has only in-frame clones and lacks some. The data hold approximately 35,000 clones, with more than 60% observed a single time. Study-wide findings and caveats: Top patient clones used TRBV06 genes more often: 8/27 versus 2/35 in controls.

The sequence derives from a human donor in good health. The rearrangement joins TRBV28 to TRBJ2-7, with TRBD2 identical over 7 bases. The specimen was CD4+ T cells from blood buffy coats. The CDR3 DNA sequence: TGTGCCAGCAGTCCGTCCCGGGACTACTCCTACGAGCAGTACTTC. This gives the protein CASSPSRDYSYEQYF.